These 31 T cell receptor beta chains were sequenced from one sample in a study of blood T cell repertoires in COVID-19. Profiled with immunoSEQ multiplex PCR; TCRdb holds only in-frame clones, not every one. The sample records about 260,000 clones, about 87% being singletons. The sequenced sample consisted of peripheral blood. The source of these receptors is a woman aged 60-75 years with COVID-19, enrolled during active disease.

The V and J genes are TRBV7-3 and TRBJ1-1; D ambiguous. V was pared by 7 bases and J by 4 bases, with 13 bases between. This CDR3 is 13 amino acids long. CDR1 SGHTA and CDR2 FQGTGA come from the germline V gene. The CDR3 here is CASTSMTVTEAFF. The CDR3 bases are TGTGCCAGCACCAGCATGACTGTCACTGAAGCTTTCTTT. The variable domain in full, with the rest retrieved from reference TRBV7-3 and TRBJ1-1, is GAGVSQTPSNKVTEKGKYVELRCDPISGHTALYWYRQSLGQGPEFLIYFQGTGAADDSGLPNDRFFAVRPEGSVSTLKIQRTERGDSAVYLCASTSMTVTEAFFGQGTRLTVV.

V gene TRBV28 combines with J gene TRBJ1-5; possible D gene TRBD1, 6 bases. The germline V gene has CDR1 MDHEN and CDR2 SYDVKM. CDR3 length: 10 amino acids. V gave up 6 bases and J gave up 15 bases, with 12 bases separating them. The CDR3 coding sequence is TGTGCCAGCAGCGACAGGTCCGCGCATTTT. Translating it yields CASSDRSAHF.

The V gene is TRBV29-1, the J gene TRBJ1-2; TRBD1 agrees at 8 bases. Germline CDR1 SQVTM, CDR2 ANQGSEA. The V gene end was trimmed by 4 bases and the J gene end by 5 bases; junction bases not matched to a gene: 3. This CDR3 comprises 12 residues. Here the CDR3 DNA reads TGCAGCGTTGGTCAGGGGGCGTATGGCTACACCTTC. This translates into CSVGQGAYGYTF.

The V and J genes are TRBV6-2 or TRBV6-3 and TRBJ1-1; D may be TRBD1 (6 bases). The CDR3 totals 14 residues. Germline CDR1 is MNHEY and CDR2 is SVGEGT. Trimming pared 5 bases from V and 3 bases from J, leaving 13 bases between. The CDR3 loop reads CASSTIPGDTEAFF. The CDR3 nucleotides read TGTGCCAGCAGTACCATTCCAGGGGACACTGAAGCTTTCTTT.

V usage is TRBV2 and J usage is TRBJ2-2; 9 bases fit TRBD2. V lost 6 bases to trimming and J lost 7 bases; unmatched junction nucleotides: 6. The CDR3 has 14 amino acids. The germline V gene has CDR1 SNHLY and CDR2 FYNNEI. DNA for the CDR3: TGTGCCAGCAGCCGACTAGCGGTCGTCGGGGAGCTGTTTTTT. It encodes CASSRLAVVGELFF.

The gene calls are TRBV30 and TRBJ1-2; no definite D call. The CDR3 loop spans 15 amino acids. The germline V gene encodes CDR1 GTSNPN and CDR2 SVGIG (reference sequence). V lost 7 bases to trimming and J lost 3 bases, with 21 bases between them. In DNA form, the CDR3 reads TGTGCCTCCGTAGATGACCCGGGGAGGGACTATGGCTACACCTTC. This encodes CASVDDPGRDYGYTF.

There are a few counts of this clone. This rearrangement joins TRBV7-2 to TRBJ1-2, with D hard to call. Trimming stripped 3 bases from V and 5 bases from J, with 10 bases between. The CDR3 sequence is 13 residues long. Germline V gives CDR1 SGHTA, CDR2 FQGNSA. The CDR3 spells CASSFQAPYGYTF. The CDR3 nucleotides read TGTGCCAGCAGCTTTCAGGCGCCTTATGGCTACACCTTC.

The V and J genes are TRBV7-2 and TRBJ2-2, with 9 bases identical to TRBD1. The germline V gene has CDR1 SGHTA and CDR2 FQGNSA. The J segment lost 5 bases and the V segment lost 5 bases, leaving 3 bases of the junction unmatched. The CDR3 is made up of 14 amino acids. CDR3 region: CASSMGQGTGELFF. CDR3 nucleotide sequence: TGTGCCAGCAGCATGGGACAGGGAACCGGGGAGCTGTTTTTT.

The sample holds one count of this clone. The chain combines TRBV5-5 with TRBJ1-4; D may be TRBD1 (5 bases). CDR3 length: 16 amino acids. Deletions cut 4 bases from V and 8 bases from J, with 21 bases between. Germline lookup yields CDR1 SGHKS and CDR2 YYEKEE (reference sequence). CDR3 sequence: CASSQTEREGREKLFF. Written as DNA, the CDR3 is TGTGCCAGCAGCCAAACCGAGAGGGAGGGGAGGGAAAAACTGTTTTTT. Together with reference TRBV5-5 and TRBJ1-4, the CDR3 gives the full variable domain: DAGVTQSPTHLIKTRGQQVTLRCSPISGHKSVSWYQQVLGQGPQFIFQYYEKEERGRGNFPDRFSARQFPNYSSELNVNALLLGDSALYLCASSQTEREGREKLFFGSGTQLSVL.

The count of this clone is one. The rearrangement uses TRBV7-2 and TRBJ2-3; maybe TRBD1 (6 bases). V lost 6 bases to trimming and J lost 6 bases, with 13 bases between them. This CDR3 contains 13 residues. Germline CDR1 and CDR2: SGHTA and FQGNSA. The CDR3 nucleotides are TGTGCCAGCAGTCGCAGGGGAACGGATACGCAGTATTTT. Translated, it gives CASSRRGTDTQYF.

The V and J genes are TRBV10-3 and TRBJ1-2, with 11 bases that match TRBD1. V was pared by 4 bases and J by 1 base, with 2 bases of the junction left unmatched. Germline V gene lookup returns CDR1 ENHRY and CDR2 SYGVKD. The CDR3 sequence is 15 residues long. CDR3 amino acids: CAISGTGGDNYGYTF. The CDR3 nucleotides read TGTGCCATCAGTGGGACAGGGGGCGATAACTATGGCTACACCTTC.

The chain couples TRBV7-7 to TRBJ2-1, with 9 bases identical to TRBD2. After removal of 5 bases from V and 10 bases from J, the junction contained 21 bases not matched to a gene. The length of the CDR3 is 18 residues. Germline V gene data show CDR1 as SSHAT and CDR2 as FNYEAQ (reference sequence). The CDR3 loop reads CASSPRGVGGREPREQFF. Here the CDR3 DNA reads TGTGCCAGCAGCCCAAGAGGGGTTGGCGGGAGGGAACCTCGAGAGCAGTTCTTC.

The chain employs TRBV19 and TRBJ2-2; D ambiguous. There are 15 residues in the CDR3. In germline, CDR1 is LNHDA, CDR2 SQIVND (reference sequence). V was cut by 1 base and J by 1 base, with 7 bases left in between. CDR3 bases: TGTGCCAGTAGTATAGTAGCCCTGAACACCGGGGAGCTGTTTTTT. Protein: CASSIVALNTGELFF.

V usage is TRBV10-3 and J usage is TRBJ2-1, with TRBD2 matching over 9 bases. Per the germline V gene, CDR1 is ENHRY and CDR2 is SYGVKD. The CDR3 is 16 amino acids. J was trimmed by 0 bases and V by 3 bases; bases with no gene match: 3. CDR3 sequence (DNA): TGTGCCATCAGTGACCATAGCGGGAGCTCCTACAATGAGCAGTTCTTC. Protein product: CAISDHSGSSYNEQFF.

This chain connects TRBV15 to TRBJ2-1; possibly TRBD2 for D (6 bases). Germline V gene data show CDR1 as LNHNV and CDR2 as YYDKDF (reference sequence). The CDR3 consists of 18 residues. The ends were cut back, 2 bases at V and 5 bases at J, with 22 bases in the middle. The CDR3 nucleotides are TGTGCCACCAGCAGAACAACTAGCCCGCTGACACCCGACAATGAGCAGTTCTTC. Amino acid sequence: CATSRTTSPLTPDNEQFF.

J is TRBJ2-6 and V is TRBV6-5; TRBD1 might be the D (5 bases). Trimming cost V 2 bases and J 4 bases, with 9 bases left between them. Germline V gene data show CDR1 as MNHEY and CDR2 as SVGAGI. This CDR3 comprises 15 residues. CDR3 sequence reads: CASSYRGPGANVLTF. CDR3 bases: TGTGCCAGCAGTTACAGGGGCCCCGGGGCCAACGTCCTGACTTTC.

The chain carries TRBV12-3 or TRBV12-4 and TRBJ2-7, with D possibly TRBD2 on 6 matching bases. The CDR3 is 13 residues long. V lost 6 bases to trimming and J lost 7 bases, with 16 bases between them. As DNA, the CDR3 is TGTGCCAGCAGCCATCGCCCAGGGAGGGAGCAGTACTTC. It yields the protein CASSHRPGREQYF.

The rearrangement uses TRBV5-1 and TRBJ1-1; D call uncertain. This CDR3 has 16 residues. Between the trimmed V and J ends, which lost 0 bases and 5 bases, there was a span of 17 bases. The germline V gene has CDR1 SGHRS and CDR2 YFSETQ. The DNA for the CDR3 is TGCGCCAGCAGCTTGGACGGTCACGGAGGTGGAACTGAAGCTTTCTTT. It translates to CASSLDGHGGGTEAFF.

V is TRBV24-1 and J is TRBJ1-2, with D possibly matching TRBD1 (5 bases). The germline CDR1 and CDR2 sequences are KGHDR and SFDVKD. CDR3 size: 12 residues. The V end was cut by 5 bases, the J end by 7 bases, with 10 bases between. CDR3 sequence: CATSVGGIGYTF. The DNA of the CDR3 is TGTGCCACCAGTGTTGGGGGGATTGGCTACACCTTC.

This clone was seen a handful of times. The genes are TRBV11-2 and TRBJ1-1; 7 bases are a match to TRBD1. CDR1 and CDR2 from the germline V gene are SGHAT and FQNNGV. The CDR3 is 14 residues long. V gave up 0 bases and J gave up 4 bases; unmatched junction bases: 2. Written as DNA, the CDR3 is TGTGCCAGCAGCTTAGATCCAGGGGGCACTGAAGCTTTCTTT. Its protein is CASSLDPGGTEAFF.

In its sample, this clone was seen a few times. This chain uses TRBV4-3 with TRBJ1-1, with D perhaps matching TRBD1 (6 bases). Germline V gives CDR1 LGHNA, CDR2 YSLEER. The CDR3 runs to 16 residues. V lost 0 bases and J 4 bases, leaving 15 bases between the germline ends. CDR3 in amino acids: CASSQEGRQVGTEAFF. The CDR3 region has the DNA TGCGCCAGCAGCCAAGAAGGCAGACAGGTGGGCACTGAAGCTTTCTTT.

The CDR3 here is CASSLTGSYNEQFF. The DNA of the CDR3 is TGTGCCAGCAGTTTGACAGGATCCTACAATGAGCAGTTCTTC. The chain combines TRBV6-5 with TRBJ2-1, with a weak D call TRBD1 (6 bases). CDR3 size: 14 residues. The germline V and J ends were trimmed by 4 bases and 1 base, with 8 bases remaining between them. Germline CDR1 MNHEY, CDR2 SVGAGI.

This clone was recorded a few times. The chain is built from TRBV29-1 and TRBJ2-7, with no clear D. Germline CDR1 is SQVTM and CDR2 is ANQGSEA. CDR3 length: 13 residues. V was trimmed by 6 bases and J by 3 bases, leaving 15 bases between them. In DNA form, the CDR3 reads TGCAGCGTATCCCGAGGCGTGGGCTACGAGCAGTACTTC. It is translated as CSVSRGVGYEQYF.

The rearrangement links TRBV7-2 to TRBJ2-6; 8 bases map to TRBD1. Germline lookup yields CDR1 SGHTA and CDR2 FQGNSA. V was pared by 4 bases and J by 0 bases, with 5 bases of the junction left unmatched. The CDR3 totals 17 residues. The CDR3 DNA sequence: TGTGCCAGCAGCTCGCCGGGACAGGACTCTGGGGCCAACGTCCTGACTTTC. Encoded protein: CASSSPGQDSGANVLTF.

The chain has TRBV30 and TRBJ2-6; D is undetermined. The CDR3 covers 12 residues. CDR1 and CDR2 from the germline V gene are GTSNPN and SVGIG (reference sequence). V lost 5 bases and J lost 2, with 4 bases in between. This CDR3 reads CAWDTGANVLTF. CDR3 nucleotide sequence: TGTGCCTGGGACACTGGGGCCAACGTCCTGACTTTC.

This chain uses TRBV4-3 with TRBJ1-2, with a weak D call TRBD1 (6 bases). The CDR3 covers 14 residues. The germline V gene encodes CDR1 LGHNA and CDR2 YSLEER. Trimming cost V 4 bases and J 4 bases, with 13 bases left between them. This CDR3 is CASSLRPDSYGYTF. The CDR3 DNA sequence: TGCGCCAGCAGCCTTCGACCGGACAGCTATGGCTACACCTTC.

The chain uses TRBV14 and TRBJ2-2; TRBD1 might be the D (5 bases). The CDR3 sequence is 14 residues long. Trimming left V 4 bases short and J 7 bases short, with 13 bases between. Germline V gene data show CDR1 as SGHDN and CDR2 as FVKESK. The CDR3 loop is CASSRLPGLGELFF. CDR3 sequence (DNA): TGTGCCAGCAGCCGCCTACCAGGGCTCGGGGAGCTGTTTTTT.

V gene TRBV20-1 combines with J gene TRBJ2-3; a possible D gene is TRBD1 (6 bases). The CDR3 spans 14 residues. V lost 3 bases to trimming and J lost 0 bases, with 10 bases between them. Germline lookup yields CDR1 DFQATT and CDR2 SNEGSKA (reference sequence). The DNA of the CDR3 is TGCAGTGCTAGTGGGGGCCCAAGCACAGATACGCAGTATTTT. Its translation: CSASGGPSTDTQYF.

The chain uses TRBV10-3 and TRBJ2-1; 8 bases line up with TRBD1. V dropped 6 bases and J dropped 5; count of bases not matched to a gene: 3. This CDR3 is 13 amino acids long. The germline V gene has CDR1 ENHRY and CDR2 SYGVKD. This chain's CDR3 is CAIRQGDHNEQFF. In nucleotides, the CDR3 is TGTGCCATCAGACAGGGGGACCACAATGAGCAGTTCTTC.

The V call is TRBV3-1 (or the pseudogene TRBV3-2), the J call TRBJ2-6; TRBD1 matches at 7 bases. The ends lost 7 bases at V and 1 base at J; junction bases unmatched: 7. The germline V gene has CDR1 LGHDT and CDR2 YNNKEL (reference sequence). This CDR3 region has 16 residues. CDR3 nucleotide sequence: TGTGCCAGCATTCACAGGGGCCATTCTGGGGCCAACGTCCTGACTTTC. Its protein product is CASIHRGHSGANVLTF.

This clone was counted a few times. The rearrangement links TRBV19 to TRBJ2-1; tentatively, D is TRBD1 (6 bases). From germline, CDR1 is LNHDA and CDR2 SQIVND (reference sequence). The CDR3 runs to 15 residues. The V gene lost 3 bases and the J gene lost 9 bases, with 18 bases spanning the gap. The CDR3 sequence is CASSMYVGRGFEQFF. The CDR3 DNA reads TGTGCCAGTAGTATGTACGTCGGCAGGGGTTTTGAGCAGTTCTTC.